These 27 T cell receptor beta chains came from one sample sequenced in a study of vaccination and CD4 T cells after COVID-19. No antigen is known for these receptors. Researchers used the Oncomine TCR Beta short-read assay to sequence DNA from cultured CD4+ T cells. TCRdb reprocessed the PCR reads via MiXCR and lists one record per CDR3 protein. The profile covers almost 15,000 distinct CDR3 sequences, with about 53% appearing a single time and approximately 4.6% taken by the ten largest. Treatment meaning: roughly 10-day PBMC culture with coronavirus spike peptide pools or control peptides (ViraFEST assay). The sample here was CD4+ T cells from blood, cultured in vitro, taken before SARS-CoV-2 vaccination. The receptor set was obtained from a human donor who had recovered from COVID-19.

Only a few counts were recorded for this clonotype. The V and J genes are TRBV2 and TRBJ1-2; 7 bases agree with TRBD1. After removal of 6 bases from V and 2 bases from J, the junction contained 6 bases not matched to a gene. CDR1 and CDR2 from the germline V gene are SNHLY and FYNNEI. The CDR3 runs to 14 residues. This chain's CDR3 is CASRTGTANYGYTF. For the CDR3, the DNA is TGTGCCAGCAGAACCGGGACAGCGAACTATGGCTACACCTTC.

The rearrangement links TRBV11-2 to TRBJ2-5, with 8 positions matching TRBD2. The CDR3 totals 14 residues. Looked up from germline, CDR1 is SGHAT and CDR2 is FQNNGV. The junction had 7 bases not matched to a gene; V was cut back by 5 bases and J by 5 bases. Here the CDR3 reads CASSPGLVSETQYF. The CDR3, as DNA: TGTGCCAGCAGCCCGGGACTAGTTTCTGAGACCCAGTACTTC.

The chain joins TRBV7-9 to TRBJ1-5; D remains unclear. The V end was cut by 2 bases, the J end by 0 bases, with 11 bases between. The V gene's germline CDR1 is SEHNR and CDR2 FQNEAQ (reference sequence). The CDR3 covers 16 residues. The CDR3 DNA reads as TGTGCCAGCAGCTTAACCAGACAATATAGCAATCAGCCCCAGCATTTT. This sequence encodes CASSLTRQYSNQPQHF.

This chain connects TRBV10-3 to TRBJ2-1; 14 bases are shared with TRBD2. The V gene end was trimmed by 2 bases and the J gene end by 10 bases; junction bases not matched to a gene: 4. Germline CDR1 reads ENHRY; CDR2 reads SYGVKD. The CDR3 spans 15 residues. The CDR3 loop is CAISEGLAGGIEQFF. The CDR3 DNA is TGTGCCATCAGTGAGGGACTAGCGGGAGGTATAGAGCAGTTCTTC.

CDR3 in amino acids: CSAKTGFYEQYF. The CDR3 DNA follows: TGCAGTGCCAAAACAGGGTTTTACGAGCAGTACTTC. The chain uses TRBV20-1 and TRBJ2-7; tentative D call: TRBD1 (6 bases). This CDR3 has 12 residues. Germline CDR1 reads DFQATT; CDR2 reads SNEGSKA (reference sequence). V was clipped by 6 bases and J by 4 bases, with 13 bases between them.

The chain employs TRBV11-2 and TRBJ2-5; tentatively, D is TRBD2 (6 bases). Germline loops: CDR1 SGHAT, CDR2 FQNNGV. CDR3 size: 15 residues. V was clipped by 5 bases and J by 5 bases, with 18 bases between them. CDR3 residues: CASSQGLRGEETQYF. CDR3 coding DNA: TGTGCCAGCAGCCAGGGCCTGCGGGGAGAGGAGACCCAGTACTTC.

The V call is TRBV6-5, the J call TRBJ2-7; D perhaps matches TRBD2 (6 bases). The CDR3 is 14 amino acids. Trimming removed 2 bases from V and 2 bases from J, with 10 bases in between. Per the germline V gene, CDR1 is MNHEY and CDR2 is SVGAGI. In DNA, the CDR3 is TGTGCCAGCAGTTACGGGGGGATAGCCTACGAGCAGTACTTC. Protein sequence: CASSYGGIAYEQYF.

This clonotype was picked up one time. The rearrangement uses TRBV20-1 and TRBJ2-1; 13 nucleotides match TRBD2. Trimming took 5 bases from V and 0 from J; bases not matched to a gene: 10. The CDR3 loop spans 18 amino acids. The V gene's germline CDR1 is DFQATT and CDR2 SNEGSKA (reference sequence). DNA of the CDR3: TGCAGTGCTTTGATGACTAGCGGGGGGTTCAGCTCCTACAATGAGCAGTTCTTC. Protein sequence: CSALMTSGGFSSYNEQFF.

This chain joins TRBV5-1 and TRBJ2-7; TRBD1 agrees at 9 bases. This CDR3 comprises 15 residues. Germline CDR1 and CDR2: SGHRS and YFSETQ. V trimming: 2 bases; J trimming: 3 bases; junction bases outside the gene matches: 6. This CDR3 reads CASSFLRDRVYEQYF. The CDR3 bases are TGCGCCAGCAGCTTCCTCAGGGACAGGGTCTACGAGCAGTACTTC.

The genes are TRBV12-3 or TRBV12-4 and TRBJ1-1; a possible D gene is TRBD1 (5 bases). This CDR3 spans 13 amino acids. Trimming took 5 bases from V and 4 from J, leaving 11 bases between them. The CDR3 protein is CASSKERGTEAFF. The CDR3 nucleotides read TGTGCCAGCAGTAAAGAGAGGGGCACTGAAGCTTTCTTT.

The CDR3 loop reads CASSRGIGVGQPQHF. The CDR3 nucleotides are TGTGCCAGCAGCCGTGGCATCGGGGTCGGTCAGCCCCAGCATTTT. The chain couples TRBV7-6 to TRBJ1-5; D gene uncertain. Per the germline V gene, CDR1 is SGHVS and CDR2 is FNYEAQ. Trimming shortened V by 5 bases and J by 6 bases, and 17 bases separated the two germline ends. This CDR3 is 15 amino acids long.

This rearrangement joins TRBV7-9 to TRBJ2-5; TRBD1 agrees at 11 bases. Trimming removed 7 bases from V and 3 bases from J; junction bases left unmatched: 10. Per germline, CDR1 SEHNR and CDR2 FQNEAQ (reference sequence). This CDR3 has 16 residues. The CDR3: CASINHGTGGKETQYF. CDR3 DNA sequence: TGTGCCAGCATCAACCACGGGACAGGGGGTAAAGAGACCCAGTACTTC.

In its sample, this clonotype was seen a few times. This sequence joins TRBV20-1 and TRBJ2-2, with no clear D. V lost 3 bases and J 7 bases, leaving 12 bases between the germline ends. This CDR3 comprises 13 residues. The germline gives CDR1 DFQATT, CDR2 SNEGSKA (reference sequence). The CDR3 here is CSARQADNGELFF. In DNA form, the CDR3 reads TGCAGTGCTAGGCAGGCGGATAACGGGGAGCTGTTTTTT.

The chain joins TRBV27 to TRBJ1-5, with 9 positions matching TRBD1. The germline V gene has CDR1 MNHEY and CDR2 SMNVEV (reference sequence). The CDR3 is 14 amino acids. V was pared by 5 bases and J by 7 bases, with 6 bases of the junction left unmatched. CDR3 DNA sequence: TGTGCCAGCAGTCTCCGGGACAGGGTCCAGCCCCAGCATTTT. Its translation: CASSLRDRVQPQHF.

The chain couples TRBV2 to TRBJ1-5; 9 bases are shared with TRBD1. Germline V gene data show CDR1 as SNHLY and CDR2 as FYNNEI. The CDR3 spans 17 residues. The trim removed 5 bases at V and 7 bases at J, leaving 15 bases unmatched. The CDR3 coding sequence is TGTGCCAGCAGTTCGGGACAGGGAGCCGCGTGGGGCCAGCCCCAGCATTTT. It translates to CASSSGQGAAWGQPQHF.

This clonotype was seen only a few times. The rearrangement joins TRBV7-9 to TRBJ2-7, with 8 positions matching TRBD2. Germline assignment: CDR1 SEHNR and CDR2 FQNEAQ (reference sequence). Unmatched junction bases numbered 7, after V lost 1 base and J lost 2 bases. The CDR3 covers 16 residues. The CDR3 region has the DNA TGTGCCAGCAGCTTAGTGGGTGCTAGCGGGCCCTACGAGCAGTACTTC. It translates to CASSLVGASGPYEQYF.

This rearrangement joins TRBV5-1 to TRBJ2-5, with 8 bases that match TRBD2. The V and J ends lost 4 bases and 0 bases, in that order; junction bases with no gene match: 8. Germline CDR1 SGHRS, CDR2 YFSETQ. This CDR3 comprises 16 residues. CDR3 in amino acids: CASSLGGLGNQETQYF. The CDR3, as DNA: TGCGCCAGCAGCCTAGGGGGACTAGGTAACCAAGAGACCCAGTACTTC.

In this sample, this clonotype turned up once. V is TRBV6-2 or TRBV6-3 and J is TRBJ2-7; D tentatively fits TRBD1 or TRBD2 (5 bases each). Trimming stripped 2 bases from V and 4 bases from J, with 15 bases between. This CDR3 contains 15 residues. CDR1 and CDR2 (germline): MNHEY, SVGEGT. The CDR3 loop is CASSYPGPGSYEQYF. In DNA, the CDR3 is TGTGCCAGCAGTTACCCGGGACCGGGGAGTTACGAGCAGTACTTC.

The genes are TRBV12-5 and TRBJ1-2; tentatively, D is TRBD1 (5 bases). The CDR3 consists of 15 residues. Trimming shortened V by 5 bases and J by 2 bases, and 15 bases separated the two germline ends. Per the germline V gene, CDR1 is LGHNT and CDR2 is FRNRAP. The CDR3 DNA reads TGTGCTAGTGGTCTATCGGGACGGCTGAACTATGGCTACACCTTC. The encoded protein is CASGLSGRLNYGYTF.

This clonotype was recorded a few times. The chain recombines TRBV7-9 with TRBJ1-2; 8 nucleotides agree with TRBD1. There are 15 residues in the CDR3. Per germline, CDR1 SEHNR and CDR2 FQNEAQ (reference sequence). The junction had 10 bases not matched to a gene; V was cut back by 5 bases and J by 5 bases. The CDR3 sequence is CASSPMTGVGYGYTF. CDR3 sequence (DNA): TGTGCCAGCAGCCCTATGACAGGGGTGGGATATGGCTACACCTTC.

The J gene is TRBJ2-7, the V gene TRBV19; TRBD1 aligns across 9 bases. Germline CDR1 reads LNHDA; CDR2 reads SQIVND (reference sequence). Germline trimming cut 6 bases from V and 4 bases from J; bases unmatched to any gene: 10. This CDR3 has 15 amino acids. CDR3 in DNA: TGTGCCAGTAGGGGCCAGGACAGGGGATCTTACGAGCAGTACTTC. Encoded protein: CASRGQDRGSYEQYF.

In this sample, this clonotype turned up a few times. CDR3 in DNA: TGTGCCAGCAGCTTAGAGGCGGGGGCAAGGAATGAGCAGTTCTTC. The encoded protein is CASSLEAGARNEQFF. The V gene is TRBV7-8, the J gene TRBJ2-1, with D perhaps TRBD2 (7 bases). V lost 1 base and J 7 bases, leaving 14 bases between the germline ends. CDR1 is SGHVS, CDR2 FQNEAQ, per germline. This CDR3 contains 15 residues.

The V and J genes are TRBV2 and TRBJ1-5, with D possibly being TRBD1 (5 bases). The V end was cut by 5 bases, the J end by 7 bases, with 9 bases between. This CDR3 spans 12 amino acids. CDR1 is SNHLY, CDR2 FYNNEI, per germline. CDR3 nucleotides: TGTGCCAGCAGTACGCGGGACCAGCCCCAGCATTTT. It encodes CASSTRDQPQHF.

The chain has TRBV9 and TRBJ2-1, with D possibly matching TRBD2 (5 bases). CDR1 and CDR2 (germline): SGDLS, YYNGEE. The CDR3 is made up of 14 amino acids. The V gene lost 0 bases and the J gene lost 8 bases, with 12 bases spanning the gap. Here the CDR3 DNA reads TGTGCCAGCAGCGTAGGGACTCTAGTAGATGAGCAGTTCTTC. It translates to CASSVGTLVDEQFF.

The V and J genes are TRBV20-1 and TRBJ2-2; 9 bases fit TRBD1. The V gene's germline CDR1 is DFQATT and CDR2 SNEGSKA (reference sequence). The trim removed 0 bases at V and 3 bases at J, leaving 8 bases unmatched. The CDR3 extends over 17 amino acids. The DNA of the CDR3 is TGCAGTGCTAGAGATCTTGGGGACAGGGCCTACACCGGGGAGCTGTTTTTT. Protein sequence: CSARDLGDRAYTGELFF.

Points on this clonotype: The junction and the germline gene differ at one end; a read error may be behind it. V and J are TRBV7-9 and TRBJ2-1; 8 bases agree with TRBD2. Germline-derived CDR1 and CDR2 are SEHNR and FQNEAQ (reference sequence). CDR3 length equals 11 residues. The CDR3 spells CASSSLAGILF. The CDR3, as DNA: TGTGCCAGCAGCTCCCTAGCGGGTATTCTTTTC.

The rearrangement joins TRBV6-5 to TRBJ1-2; tentatively, D is TRBD1 (6 bases). The CDR3 totals 16 residues. Trimming took 0 bases from V and 1 from J, leaving 12 bases between them. Germline V CDR1 and CDR2: MNHEY, SVGAGI. The CDR3 protein is CASSYSIEGGNYGYTF. CDR3 DNA sequence: TGTGCCAGCAGTTACTCCATAGAGGGGGGTAACTATGGCTACACCTTC.